One sample yielded the 17 T cell receptor beta chains listed below, sequenced in a study of identical twins. TCRdb recomputed calls from the 5' RACE reads with MiXCR, one row per CDR3 protein. The profile shows about 490,000 distinct CDR3 sequences, over 12% of them singletons. This sample also belongs to another study, concerning yellow fever vaccine responses in identical twins.

The specimen was CD4+ T cells sorted from blood. These TCRs come from a woman under 30 in good health.

CDR3 nucleotide sequence: TGTGCCAGCAGCTTAGAGCAGAATCAGCCCCAGCATTTT. Its translation is CASSLEQNQPQHF. This chain connects TRBV7-6 to TRBJ1-5; D unclear. V dropped 1 base and J dropped 4 bases, with 5 bases sitting between them. The CDR3 spans 13 residues. The germline V gene encodes CDR1 SGHVS and CDR2 FNYEAQ.

This clonotype has just a few counts. This rearrangement joins TRBV7-9 to TRBJ2-1; the D gene is possibly TRBD1 (6 bases). The CDR3 is 14 amino acids. Germline-derived CDR1 and CDR2 are SEHNR and FQNEAQ (reference sequence). Trimming left V 5 bases short and J 3 bases short, with 11 bases between. The CDR3 sequence is CASSKPGHYNEQFF. DNA of the CDR3: TGTGCCAGCAGCAAACCGGGACACTACAATGAGCAGTTCTTC.

This clonotype appeared a few times. The chain is built from TRBV20-1 and TRBJ2-5, with D unresolved. The CDR3 runs 13 residues. Trimming took 6 bases from V and 2 from J, leaving 13 bases between them. Germline V gene sequence: CDR1 DFQATT, CDR2 SNEGSKA (reference sequence). The CDR3 spells CSARRSAQETQYF. CDR3 nucleotides: TGCAGTGCGAGGCGGTCAGCACAAGAGACCCAGTACTTC.

The V call is TRBV4-2, the J call TRBJ2-2, with 8 bases fitting TRBD2. This CDR3 contains 17 residues. Germline V gives CDR1 LGHNA, CDR2 YNFKEQ. V dropped 1 base and J dropped 7; count of bases not matched to a gene: 11. The CDR3 coding sequence is TGTGCCAGCAGCCAAGCCCTCGGCGGGGGGAACGGCGGGGAGCTGTTTTTT. Translation: CASSQALGGGNGGELFF.

This clonotype was found a few times. The chain is built from TRBV20-1 and TRBJ2-7; the D gene is possibly TRBD2 (5 bases). Germline CDR1 reads DFQATT; CDR2 reads SNEGSKA (reference sequence). Between the trimmed V and J ends, which lost 4 bases and 0 bases, there was a span of 16 bases. The CDR3 is 15 amino acids. The CDR3 DNA reads TGCAGTGCTACCACTCACTTAGACTACTCCTACGAGCAGTACGTC. It encodes CSATTHLDYSYEQYV.

This clonotype showed up just a few times. The chain uses TRBV18 and TRBJ2-1; 14 nucleotides line up with TRBD2. CDR3 length: 15 amino acids. V shed 4 bases, J shed 12 bases, and the junction held 8 bases outside the gene matches. Germline V lookup: CDR1 KGHSH, CDR2 LQKENI. CDR3: CASSRGLAGGFAQFF. DNA of the CDR3: TGTGCCAGCTCACGTGGACTAGCGGGGGGATTTGCGCAGTTCTTC.

This clonotype was detected only a few times. The J gene is TRBJ2-6, the V gene TRBV2, with no clear D. CDR1 and CDR2 from the germline V gene are SNHLY and FYNNEI. The V and J ends lost 0 bases and 0 bases respectively, with 12 bases between them. The CDR3 is 18 amino acids. CDR3 DNA sequence: TGTGCCAGCAGTGAAGCGCCGCACCATGGCTCTGGGGCCAACGTCCTGACTTTC. Translating it yields CASSEAPHHGSGANVLTF.

This clonotype was counted only a few times. The rearrangement joins TRBV19 to TRBJ2-2, with 9 nucleotides matching TRBD1. The CDR3 is 16 residues long. CDR1 is LNHDA and CDR2 is SQIVND in the germline V gene (reference sequence). With 3 bases clipped from V and 1 base from J, the junction kept 3 bases outside the gene matches. The CDR3 loop reads CASSILDRGNTGELFF. CDR3 sequence (DNA): TGTGCCAGTAGTATTTTGGACAGGGGGAACACCGGGGAGCTGTTTTTT.

The V gene is TRBV5-1, the J gene TRBJ2-3, with 7 bases aligning to TRBD2. The CDR3 extends over 17 amino acids. V lost 0 bases, J lost 4 bases, and 11 bases stayed unmatched. CDR1 SGHRS and CDR2 YFSETQ come from the germline V gene. For the CDR3, the DNA is TGCGCCAGCAGCTTGGCCTTGGATGGGAGGGAAGCAGATACGCAGTATTTT. Protein sequence: CASSLALDGREADTQYF. The variable domain in full, with the rest retrieved from reference TRBV5-1 and TRBJ2-3, is KAGVTQTPRYLIKTRGQQVTLSCSPISGHRSVSWYQQTPGQGLQFLFEYFSETQRNKGNFPGRFSGRQFSNSRSEMNVSTLELGDSALYLCASSLALDGREADTQYFGPGTRLTVL.

In its sample, this clonotype was seen a few times. The CDR3: CSARRIGTGKQPQHF. DNA of the CDR3: TGCAGTGCTCGAAGAATAGGGACAGGGAAGCAGCCCCAGCATTTT. This chain joins TRBV20-1 and TRBJ1-5, with 9 bases aligning to TRBD1. Losses at the gene ends were 5 bases for V and 7 bases for J; bases not matched to a gene: 12. The germline CDR1 and CDR2 sequences are DFQATT and SNEGSKA (reference sequence). CDR3 length: 15 amino acids.

The chain joins TRBV14 to TRBJ1-4; 10 positions match TRBD1. After removal of 6 bases from V and 8 bases from J, the junction contained 9 bases not matched to a gene. This CDR3 comprises 15 residues. Germline CDR1 is SGHDN and CDR2 is FVKESK. The CDR3 is CASRYRDRGREKLFF. The CDR3 nucleotides are TGTGCCAGCAGATATCGGGACAGGGGACGGGAAAAACTGTTTTTT.

This clonotype turned up a few times. This chain connects TRBV5-6 to TRBJ2-3, with D tentatively TRBD2 (5 bases). V lost 0 bases to trimming and J lost 0 bases, with 14 bases between them. The CDR3 is made up of 17 amino acids. The germline V gene encodes CDR1 SGHDT and CDR2 YYEEEE. In nucleotides, the CDR3 is TGTGCCAGCAGCTTGGCCGCACTGAGGAGGAGCACAGATACGCAGTATTTT. Amino acids: CASSLAALRRSTDTQYF.

This clonotype was counted between two and nine times. V is TRBV3-1 and J is TRBJ2-1; possibly TRBD2 for D (6 bases). This CDR3 has 15 amino acids. V lost 3 bases to trimming and J lost 7 bases, with 16 bases between them. CDR1 and CDR2 from the germline V gene are LGHDT and YNNKEL (reference sequence). CDR3 sequence: CASSQAGGPWNEQFF. CDR3 bases: TGTGCCAGCAGCCAGGCTGGAGGGCCTTGGAATGAGCAGTTCTTC.

The chain has TRBV3-1 and TRBJ1-4; the D is unclear. Germline lookup yields CDR1 LGHDT and CDR2 YNNKEL (reference sequence). The V gene lost 10 bases and the J gene lost 0 bases, with 15 bases spanning the gap. The CDR3 loop spans 15 amino acids. CDR3 DNA: TGTGCCACCACCCAAGAGGTGACAACTAATGAAAAACTGTTTTTT. Translation: CATTQEVTTNEKLFF.

This rearrangement joins TRBV5-1 to TRBJ2-1; the D gene is possibly TRBD2 (7 bases). V lost 4 bases to trimming and J lost 7 bases, with 18 bases between them. Germline V gene lookup returns CDR1 SGHRS and CDR2 YFSETQ. The CDR3 loop spans 15 amino acids. CDR3 in DNA: TGCGCCAGCAGCCGCGAGGGGGGGGGCTCGAATGAGCAGTTCTTC. It is translated as CASSREGGGSNEQFF.

The chain is built from TRBV20-1 and TRBJ2-7; D gene uncertain. The CDR3 loop spans 15 amino acids. V was clipped by 0 bases and J by 0 bases, with 12 bases between them. CDR1 and CDR2 from the germline V gene are DFQATT and SNEGSKA (reference sequence). The chain's CDR3 is CSARDEKLSSYEQYF. The DNA of the CDR3 is TGCAGTGCTAGAGATGAGAAACTTAGCTCCTACGAGCAGTACTTC.

The CDR3 protein is CASSPSVGVGETQYF. The CDR3 DNA reads as TGTGCCAGCTCACCATCGGTGGGGGTAGGAGAGACCCAGTACTTC. The genes are TRBV18 and TRBJ2-5; D is perhaps TRBD1 or TRBD2 (5 bases each). This CDR3 has 15 amino acids. The germline V gene has CDR1 KGHSH and CDR2 LQKENI. Between the trimmed V and J ends, which lost 2 bases and 4 bases, there was a span of 14 bases.